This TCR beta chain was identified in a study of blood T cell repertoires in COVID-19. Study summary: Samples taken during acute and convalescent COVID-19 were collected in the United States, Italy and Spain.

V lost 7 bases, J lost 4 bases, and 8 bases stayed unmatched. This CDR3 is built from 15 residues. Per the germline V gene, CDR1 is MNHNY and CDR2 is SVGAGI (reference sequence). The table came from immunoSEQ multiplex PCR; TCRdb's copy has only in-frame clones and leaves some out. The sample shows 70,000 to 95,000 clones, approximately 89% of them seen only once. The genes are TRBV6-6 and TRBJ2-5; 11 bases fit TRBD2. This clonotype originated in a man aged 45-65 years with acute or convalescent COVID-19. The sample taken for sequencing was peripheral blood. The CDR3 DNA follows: TGTGCCAGCAACTTACTAGCGGGAGCCTCAGAGACCCAGTACTTC. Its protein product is CASNLLAGASETQYF.